Ten or more counts support the clone carrying this TCR beta chain. Its antigen remains unknown. Next came a second PCR, run for about 6 to 11 cycles, which used a sample-barcoded 5' primer along with a J-beta primer mix. TCRdb called the 5' RACE reads again in MiXCR, with one record for every CDR3 protein. The table shows 1.5 million to 2 million distinct CDR3 sequences, with about 35% occurring only once. The study recruited healthy Caucasian donors from Russia who were aged roughly 6 to 95. The data stem from a study of blood T cells in healthy people across ages. Overall study findings and caveats: The study found TCR beta diversity correlated strongly with naive T cell percentage.

The germline V and J ends were trimmed by 4 bases and 0 bases, with 13 bases remaining between them. Germline V gene sequence: CDR1 MGHRA, CDR2 YSYEKL. This CDR3 spans 17 amino acids. The rearrangement joins TRBV4-1 to TRBJ2-6; possibly TRBD1 for D (6 bases). The sequencing sample was made of blood. This clonotype was sampled from a woman between 25 and 40 years old in good health. The CDR3 DNA is TGCGCCAGCAGCCGAGCTGGGACACTCTCTGGGGCCAACGTCCTGACTTTC. The encoded protein is CASSRAGTLSGANVLTF.